Listed here is a single TCR beta chain. These data originate in a study of shared clonotypes between healthy human individuals. As processed by the authors: For the immunoSEQ data, sequences were junction-only without quality scores, so filtering differed. Assay used: immunoSEQ multiplex PCR; TCRdb lists only in-frame clones, some missing. Clone size and the V and J calls come from that table; the DNA yielded D and trimming. The sample comprises just over 2,000,000 clones, 95% of which are singletons, and 0.1% to 0.15% rests with the top ten. This TCR was sampled from a man aged 18 to 30 in good health. Sequencing was performed on naive CD4+ T cells sorted from blood. The subset is: CD45RA+ positively selected.

For the CDR3, the DNA is TGTGCCAGCAGTGAGTTAGCTAGCGGCCGATACGAGCAGTACTTC. Encoded protein: CASSELASGRYEQYF. V is TRBV6-1 and J is TRBJ2-7, with TRBD2 identical over 7 bases. Looked up from germline, CDR1 is MNHNS and CDR2 is SASEGT. The junction had 9 bases not matched to a gene; V was cut back by 3 bases and J by 4 bases. The CDR3 sequence is 15 residues long.